The 2 T cell receptor beta chains below all came from one sample that was sequenced in a study of a mutant IDH1 vaccine in newly diagnosed glioma. Regarding time point: week 5, during vaccination. Mutant IDH1 20-mer peptide, at 300 ug, made up each vaccine dose, with topical imiquimod. The antigens of these receptors remain unknown. This table comes from immunoSEQ multiplex PCR, and its TCRdb copy is limited to in-frame clones, with some not included. The table has roughly 30,000 clones, roughly 90% seen once. Sequencing used PBMCs, obtained from a glioma patient whose treatment included an IDH1 peptide vaccine. Receptors originate from a man aged 18 to 29 with glioma.

A single count supports this clone. The chain employs TRBV4-3 and TRBJ1-4; 7 bases align to TRBD1. The V segment lost 3 bases and the J segment 8 bases; nucleotides outside the gene matches: 9. The CDR3 spans 15 residues. The germline V gene has CDR1 LGHNA and CDR2 YSLEER. The CDR3 DNA follows: TGCGCCAGCAGCCAGGGGGGGACAGCCTACGAAAAACTGTTTTTT. Translated: CASSQGGTAYEKLFF.

The J gene is TRBJ2-5, the V gene TRBV5-1; 11 bases agree with TRBD1. The CDR3 runs 16 residues. J gave up 2 bases and V 7 bases, and 10 bases lay outside the gene matches. Germline-derived CDR1 and CDR2 are SGHRS and YFSETQ. The CDR3 DNA reads as TGCGCCAGCGCTGGGGGGACAGGGGGATATCAAGAGACCCAGTACTTC. Amino acid sequence: CASAGGTGGYQETQYF.